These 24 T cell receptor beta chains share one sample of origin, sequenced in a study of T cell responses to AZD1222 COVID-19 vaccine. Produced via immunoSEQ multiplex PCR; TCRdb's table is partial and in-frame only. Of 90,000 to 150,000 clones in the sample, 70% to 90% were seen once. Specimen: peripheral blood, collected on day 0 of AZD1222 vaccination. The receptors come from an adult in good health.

The CDR3 here is CASSQDQGRTDTQYF. The CDR3 DNA follows: TGTGCCAGCAGCCAAGATCAGGGCCGCACAGATACGCAGTATTTT. This chain uses TRBV3-1 (or the pseudogene TRBV3-2) with TRBJ2-3; possible D gene TRBD1, 5 bases. The CDR3 contains 15 residues. In germline, CDR1 is LGHDT, CDR2 YNNKEL (reference sequence). The V end lost 0 bases, the J end lost 1 base, and 8 bases lay between the germline ends.

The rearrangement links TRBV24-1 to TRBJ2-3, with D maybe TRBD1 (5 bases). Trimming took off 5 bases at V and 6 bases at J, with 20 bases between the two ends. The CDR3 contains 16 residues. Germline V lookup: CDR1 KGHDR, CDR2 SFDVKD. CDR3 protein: CATSGINTASGDTQYF. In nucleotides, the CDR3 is TGTGCCACCAGTGGTATAAACACCGCCTCAGGGGATACGCAGTATTTT.

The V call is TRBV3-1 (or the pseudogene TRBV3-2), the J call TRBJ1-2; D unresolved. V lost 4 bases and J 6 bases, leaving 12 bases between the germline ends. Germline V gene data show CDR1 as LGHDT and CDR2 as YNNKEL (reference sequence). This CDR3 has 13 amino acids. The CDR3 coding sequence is TGTGCCAGCAGCCCCCGGGCCATTGATGGCTACACCTTC. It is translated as CASSPRAIDGYTF.

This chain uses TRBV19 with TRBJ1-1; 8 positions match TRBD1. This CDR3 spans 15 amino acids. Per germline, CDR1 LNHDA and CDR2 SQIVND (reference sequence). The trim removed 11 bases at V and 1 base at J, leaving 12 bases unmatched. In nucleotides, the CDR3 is TGTGCCTCCTACCCGTCAGACAGGGGGAACACTGAAGCTTTCTTT. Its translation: CASYPSDRGNTEAFF.

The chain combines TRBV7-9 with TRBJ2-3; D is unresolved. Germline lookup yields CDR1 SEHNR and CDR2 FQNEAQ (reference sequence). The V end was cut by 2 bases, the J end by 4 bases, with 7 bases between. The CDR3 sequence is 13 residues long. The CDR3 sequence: CASSLTPPDTQYF. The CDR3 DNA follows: TGTGCCAGCAGCTTAACCCCGCCAGATACGCAGTATTTT.

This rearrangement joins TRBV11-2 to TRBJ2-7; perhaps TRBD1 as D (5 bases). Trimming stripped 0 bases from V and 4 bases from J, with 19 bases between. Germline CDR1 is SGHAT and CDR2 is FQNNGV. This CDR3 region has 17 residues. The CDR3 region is CASSLDWGTGLVYEQYF. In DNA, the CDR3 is TGTGCCAGCAGCTTAGACTGGGGTACAGGTTTAGTTTACGAGCAGTACTTC.

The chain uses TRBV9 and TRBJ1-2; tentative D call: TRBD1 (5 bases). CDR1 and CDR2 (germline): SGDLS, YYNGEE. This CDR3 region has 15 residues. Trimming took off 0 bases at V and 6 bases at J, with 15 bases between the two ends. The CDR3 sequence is CASSVAGRVEDGYTF. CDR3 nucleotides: TGTGCCAGCAGCGTAGCGGGACGGGTGGAAGATGGCTACACCTTC.

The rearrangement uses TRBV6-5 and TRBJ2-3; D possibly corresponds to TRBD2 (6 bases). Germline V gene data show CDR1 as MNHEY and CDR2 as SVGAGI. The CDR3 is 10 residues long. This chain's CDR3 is CAIGGAPQYF. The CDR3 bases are TGTGCGATAGGAGGGGCCCCGCAGTATTTT.

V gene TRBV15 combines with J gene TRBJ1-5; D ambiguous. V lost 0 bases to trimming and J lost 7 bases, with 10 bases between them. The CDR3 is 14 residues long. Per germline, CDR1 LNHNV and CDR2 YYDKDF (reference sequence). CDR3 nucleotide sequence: TGTGCCACCAGCAGAGAAATTGGACCCCAGCCCCAGCATTTT. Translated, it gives CATSREIGPQPQHF.

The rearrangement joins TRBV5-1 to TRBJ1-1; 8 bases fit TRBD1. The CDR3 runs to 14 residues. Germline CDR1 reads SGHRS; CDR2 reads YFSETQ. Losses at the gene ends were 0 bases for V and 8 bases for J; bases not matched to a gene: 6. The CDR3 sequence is CASSLEAGGLEAFF. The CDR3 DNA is TGCGCCAGCAGCTTGGAGGCAGGGGGCCTGGAAGCTTTCTTT. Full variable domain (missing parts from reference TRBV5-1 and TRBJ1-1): KAGVTQTPRYLIKTRGQQVTLSCSPISGHRSVSWYQQTPGQGLQFLFEYFSETQRNKGNFPGRFSGRQFSNSRSEMNVSTLELGDSALYLCASSLEAGGLEAFFGQGTRLTVV.

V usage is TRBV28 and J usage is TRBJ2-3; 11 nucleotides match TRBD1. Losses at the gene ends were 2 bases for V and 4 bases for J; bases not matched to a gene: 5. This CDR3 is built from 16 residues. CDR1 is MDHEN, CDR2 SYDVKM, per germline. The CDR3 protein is CASSLAGTGGADTQYF. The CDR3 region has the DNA TGTGCCAGCAGTTTAGCCGGGACAGGGGGAGCAGATACGCAGTATTTT. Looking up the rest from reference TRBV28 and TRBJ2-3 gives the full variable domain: DVKVTQSSRYLVKRTGEKVFLECVQDMDHENMFWYRQDPGLGLRLIYFSYDVKMKEKGDIPEGYSVSREKKERFSLILESASTNQTSMYLCASSLAGTGGADTQYFGPGTRLTVL.

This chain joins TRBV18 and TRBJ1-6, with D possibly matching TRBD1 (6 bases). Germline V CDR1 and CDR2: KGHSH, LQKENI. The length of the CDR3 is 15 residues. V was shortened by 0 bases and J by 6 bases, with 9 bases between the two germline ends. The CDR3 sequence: CASSPPGHSNSPLHF. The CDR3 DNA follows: TGTGCCAGCTCACCACCGGGACACTCTAATTCACCCCTCCACTTT.

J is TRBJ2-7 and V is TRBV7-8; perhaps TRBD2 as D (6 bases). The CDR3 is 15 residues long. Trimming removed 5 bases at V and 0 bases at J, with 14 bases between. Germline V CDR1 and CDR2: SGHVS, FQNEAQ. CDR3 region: CASSLTGTSSYEQYF. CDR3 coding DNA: TGTGCCAGCAGCCTGACCGGGACTTCCTCCTACGAGCAGTACTTC.

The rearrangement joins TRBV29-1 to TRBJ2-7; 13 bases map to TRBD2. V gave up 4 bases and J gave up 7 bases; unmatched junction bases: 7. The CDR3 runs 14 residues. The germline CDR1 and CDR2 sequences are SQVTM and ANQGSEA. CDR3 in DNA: TGCAGCGTTGCCGGGGGACTAGCGGGAAGGGAGCAGTACTTC. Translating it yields CSVAGGLAGREQYF.

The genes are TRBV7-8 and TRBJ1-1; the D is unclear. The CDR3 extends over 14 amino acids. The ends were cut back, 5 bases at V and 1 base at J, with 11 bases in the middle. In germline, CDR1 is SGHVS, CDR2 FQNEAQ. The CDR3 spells CASSREVKNTEAFF. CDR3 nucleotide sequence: TGTGCCAGCAGCCGAGAAGTGAAGAACACTGAAGCTTTCTTT.

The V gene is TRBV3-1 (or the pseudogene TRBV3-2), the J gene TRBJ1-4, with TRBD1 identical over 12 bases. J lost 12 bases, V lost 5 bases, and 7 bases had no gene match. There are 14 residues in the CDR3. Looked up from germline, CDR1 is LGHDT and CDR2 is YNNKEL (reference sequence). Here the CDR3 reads CASSSKGQGAELFF. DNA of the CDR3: TGTGCCAGCAGCTCTAAGGGACAGGGGGCGGAACTGTTTTTT.

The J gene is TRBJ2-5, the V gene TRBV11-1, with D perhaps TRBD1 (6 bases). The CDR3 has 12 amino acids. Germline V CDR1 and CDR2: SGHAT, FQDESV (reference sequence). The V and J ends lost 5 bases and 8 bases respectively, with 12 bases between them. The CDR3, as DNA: TGTGCCAGCAGCAGAAACAGGGAAACCCAGTACTTC. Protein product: CASSRNRETQYF.

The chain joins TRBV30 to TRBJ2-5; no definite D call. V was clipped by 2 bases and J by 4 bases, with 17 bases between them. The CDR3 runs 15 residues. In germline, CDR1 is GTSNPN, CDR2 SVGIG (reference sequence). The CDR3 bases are TGTGCCTGGAGTATCCCCGCAATATCGGGAGAGACCCAGTACTTC. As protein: CAWSIPAISGETQYF.

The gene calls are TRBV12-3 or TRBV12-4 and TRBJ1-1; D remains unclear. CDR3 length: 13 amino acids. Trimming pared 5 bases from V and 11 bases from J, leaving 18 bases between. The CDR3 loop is CASSSRASSGAFF. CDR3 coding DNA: TGTGCCAGCAGTAGCCGGGCCTCTTCCGGCGCTTTCTTT.

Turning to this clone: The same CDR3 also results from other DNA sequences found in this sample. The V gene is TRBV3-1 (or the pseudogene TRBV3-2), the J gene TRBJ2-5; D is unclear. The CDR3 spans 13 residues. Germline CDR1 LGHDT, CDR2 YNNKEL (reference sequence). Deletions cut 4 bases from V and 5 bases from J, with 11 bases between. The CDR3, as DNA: TGTGCCAGCAGCCGTGGACCTGGGGAGACCCAGTACTTC. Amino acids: CASSRGPGETQYF.

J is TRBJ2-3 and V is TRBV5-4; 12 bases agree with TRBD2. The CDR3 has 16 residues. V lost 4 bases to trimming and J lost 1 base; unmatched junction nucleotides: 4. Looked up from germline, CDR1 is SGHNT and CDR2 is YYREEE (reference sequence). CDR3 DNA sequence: TGTGCCAGCAGCAATCTAGCGGGGGGGGGCACAGATACGCAGTATTTT. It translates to CASSNLAGGGTDTQYF. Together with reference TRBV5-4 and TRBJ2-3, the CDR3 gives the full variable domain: ETGVTQSPTHLIKTRGQQVTLRCSSQSGHNTVSWYQQALGQGPQFIFQYYREEENGRGNFPPRFSGLQFPNYSSELNVNALELDDSALYLCASSNLAGGGTDTQYFGPGTRLTVL.

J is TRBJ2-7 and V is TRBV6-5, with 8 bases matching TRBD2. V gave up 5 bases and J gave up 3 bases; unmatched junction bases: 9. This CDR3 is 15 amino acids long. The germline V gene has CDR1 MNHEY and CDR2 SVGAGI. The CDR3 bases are TGTGCCAGCAGTACTCGGGGGAGCGGGAGCTACGAGCAGTACTTC. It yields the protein CASSTRGSGSYEQYF.

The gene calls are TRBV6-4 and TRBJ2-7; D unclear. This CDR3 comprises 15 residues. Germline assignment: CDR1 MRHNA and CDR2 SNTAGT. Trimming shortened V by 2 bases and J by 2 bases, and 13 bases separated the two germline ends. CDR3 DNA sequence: TGTGCCAGCAGTGACATTGGCTGCGAGACCTACGAGCAGTACTTC. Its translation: CASSDIGCETYEQYF.

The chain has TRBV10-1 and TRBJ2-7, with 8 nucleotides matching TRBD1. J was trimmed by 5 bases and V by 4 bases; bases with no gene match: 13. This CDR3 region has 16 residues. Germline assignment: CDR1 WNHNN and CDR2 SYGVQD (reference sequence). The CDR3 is CASSGGPGQVRNEQYF. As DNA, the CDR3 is TGCGCCAGCAGTGGAGGGCCGGGACAGGTGAGGAACGAGCAGTACTTC.